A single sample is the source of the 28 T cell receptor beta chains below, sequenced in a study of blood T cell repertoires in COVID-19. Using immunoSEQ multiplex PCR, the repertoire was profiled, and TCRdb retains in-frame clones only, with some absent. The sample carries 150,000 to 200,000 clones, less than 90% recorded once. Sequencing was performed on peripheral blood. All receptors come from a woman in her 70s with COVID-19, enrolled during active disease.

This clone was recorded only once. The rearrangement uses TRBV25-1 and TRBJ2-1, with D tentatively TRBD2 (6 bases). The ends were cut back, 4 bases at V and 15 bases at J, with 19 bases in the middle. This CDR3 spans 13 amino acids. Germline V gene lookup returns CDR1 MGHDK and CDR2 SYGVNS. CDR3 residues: CASSARHGGVLFF. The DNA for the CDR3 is TGTGCCAGCAGTGCGCGACACGGAGGGGTACTGTTCTTC.

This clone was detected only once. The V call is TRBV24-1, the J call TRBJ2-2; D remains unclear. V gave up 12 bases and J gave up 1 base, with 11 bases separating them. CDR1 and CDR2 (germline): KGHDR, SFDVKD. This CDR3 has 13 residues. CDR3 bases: TGTGCCGCTCTCGGAGTGAACACCGGGGAGCTGTTTTTT. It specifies CAALGVNTGELFF.

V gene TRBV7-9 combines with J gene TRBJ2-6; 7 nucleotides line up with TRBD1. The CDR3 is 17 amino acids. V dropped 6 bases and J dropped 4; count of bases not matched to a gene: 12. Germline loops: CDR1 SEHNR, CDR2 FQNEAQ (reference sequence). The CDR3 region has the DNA TGTGCCAGCAGACCGGACAGGTTGGGTTCCGGGGCCAACGTCCTGACTTTC. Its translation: CASRPDRLGSGANVLTF.

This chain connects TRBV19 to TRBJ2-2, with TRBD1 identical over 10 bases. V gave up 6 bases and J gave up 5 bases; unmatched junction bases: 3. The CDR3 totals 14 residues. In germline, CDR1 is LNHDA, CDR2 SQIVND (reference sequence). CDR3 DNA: TGTGCCAGTAGAAGGACAGGGGGGACCGGGGAGCTGTTTTTT. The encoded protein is CASRRTGGTGELFF.

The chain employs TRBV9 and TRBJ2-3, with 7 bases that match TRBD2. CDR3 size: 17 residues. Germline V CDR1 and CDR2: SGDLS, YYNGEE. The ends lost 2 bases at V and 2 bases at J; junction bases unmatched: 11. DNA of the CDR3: TGTGCCAGCAGCGTCGGATGGTGGGGGGGGAACACAGATACGCAGTATTTT. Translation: CASSVGWWGGNTDTQYF.

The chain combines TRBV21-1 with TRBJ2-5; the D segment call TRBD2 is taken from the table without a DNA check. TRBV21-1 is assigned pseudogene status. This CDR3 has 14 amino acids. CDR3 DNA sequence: TGTGCCAGCAGCAAAGCGGAGGGTCAAGAGACCCAGTACTTC. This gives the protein CASSKAEGQETQYF.

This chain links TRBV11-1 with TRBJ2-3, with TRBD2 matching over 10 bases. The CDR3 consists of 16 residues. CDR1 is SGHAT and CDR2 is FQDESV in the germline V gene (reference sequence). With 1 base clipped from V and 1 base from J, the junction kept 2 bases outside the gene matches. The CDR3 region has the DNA TGTGCCAGCAGCTTAGTCAGCGGGAGGGGCACAGATACGCAGTATTTT. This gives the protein CASSLVSGRGTDTQYF.

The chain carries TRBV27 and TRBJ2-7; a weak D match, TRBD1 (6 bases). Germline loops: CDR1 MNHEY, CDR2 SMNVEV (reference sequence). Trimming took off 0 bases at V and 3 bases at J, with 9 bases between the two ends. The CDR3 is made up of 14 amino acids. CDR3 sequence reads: CASSLSDRRYEQYF. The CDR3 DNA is TGTGCCAGCAGTTTATCAGACAGGCGCTACGAGCAGTACTTC.

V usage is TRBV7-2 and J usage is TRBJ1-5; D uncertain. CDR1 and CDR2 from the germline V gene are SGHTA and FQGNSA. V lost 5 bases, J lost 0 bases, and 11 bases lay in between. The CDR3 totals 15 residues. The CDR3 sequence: CASSPDGSSNQPQHF. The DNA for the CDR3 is TGTGCCAGCAGCCCAGATGGGAGTAGCAATCAGCCCCAGCATTTT.

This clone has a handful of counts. The CDR3 sequence: CASRPKTGGNSPLHF. The CDR3 nucleotides read TGTGCCAGCAGACCGAAGACAGGGGGTAATTCACCCCTCCACTTT. The chain couples TRBV28 to TRBJ1-6; TRBD1 matches 9 bases. J gave up 6 bases and V 6 bases, and 6 bases lay outside the gene matches. CDR3 length equals 15 residues. Germline-derived CDR1 and CDR2 are MDHEN and SYDVKM.

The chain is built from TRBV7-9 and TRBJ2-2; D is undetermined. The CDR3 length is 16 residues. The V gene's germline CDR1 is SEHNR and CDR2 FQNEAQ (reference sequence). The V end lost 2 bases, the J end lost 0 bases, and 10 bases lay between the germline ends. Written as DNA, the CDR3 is TGTGCCAGCAGCTTACAGGCTCTCCCGAACACCGGGGAGCTGTTTTTT. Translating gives CASSLQALPNTGELFF.

CDR3 protein: CASSVGAFNEQFF. The CDR3 bases are TGCGCCAGCAGTGTCGGAGCCTTCAATGAGCAGTTCTTC. The rearrangement uses TRBV4-1 and TRBJ2-1; D call uncertain. The CDR3 has 13 amino acids. Germline assignment: CDR1 MGHRA and CDR2 YSYEKL. V was pared by 6 bases and J by 6 bases, with 12 bases between.

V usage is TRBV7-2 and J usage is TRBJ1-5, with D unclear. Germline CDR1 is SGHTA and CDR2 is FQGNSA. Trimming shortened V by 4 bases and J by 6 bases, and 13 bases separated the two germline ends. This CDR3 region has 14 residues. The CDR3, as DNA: TGTGCCAGCAGCTCTGGACTTGCTGGTCAGCCCCAGCATTTT. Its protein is CASSSGLAGQPQHF.

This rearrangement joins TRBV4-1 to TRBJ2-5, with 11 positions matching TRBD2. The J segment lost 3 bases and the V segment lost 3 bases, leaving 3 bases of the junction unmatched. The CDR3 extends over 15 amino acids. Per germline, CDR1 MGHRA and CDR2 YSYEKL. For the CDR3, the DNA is TGCGCCAGCAGCCAGGTGGGACTAGCGGAAGAGACCCAGTACTTC. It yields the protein CASSQVGLAEETQYF.

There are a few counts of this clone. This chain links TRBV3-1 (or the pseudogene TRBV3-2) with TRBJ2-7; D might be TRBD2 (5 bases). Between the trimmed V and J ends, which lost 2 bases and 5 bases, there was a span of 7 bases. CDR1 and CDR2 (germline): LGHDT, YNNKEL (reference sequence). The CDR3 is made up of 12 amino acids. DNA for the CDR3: TGTGCCAGCAGCCAATTGGGAGACGAGCAGTACTTC. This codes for CASSQLGDEQYF.

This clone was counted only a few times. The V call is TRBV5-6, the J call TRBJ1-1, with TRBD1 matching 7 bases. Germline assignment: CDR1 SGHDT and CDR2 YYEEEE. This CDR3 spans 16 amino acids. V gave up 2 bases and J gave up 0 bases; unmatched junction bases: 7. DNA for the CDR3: TGTGCCAGCAGCTTCGTGACAGGGATAATGAACACTGAAGCTTTCTTT. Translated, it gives CASSFVTGIMNTEAFF. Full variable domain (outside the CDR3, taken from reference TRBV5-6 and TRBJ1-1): DAGVTQSPTHLIKTRGQQVTLRCSPKSGHDTVSWYQQALGQGPQFIFQYYEEEERQRGNFPDRFSGHQFPNYSSELNVNALLLGDSALYLCASSFVTGIMNTEAFFGQGTRLTVV.

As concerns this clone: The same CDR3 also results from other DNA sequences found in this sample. The CDR3, as DNA: TGTGCCAGCTCACCTGACAGGGGGGGAAATCAGCCCCAGCATTTT. Translated: CASSPDRGGNQPQHF. The chain links TRBV18 to TRBJ1-5; 9 positions match TRBD1. The germline V gene has CDR1 KGHSH and CDR2 LQKENI. V trimming: 3 bases; J trimming: 4 bases; junction bases outside the gene matches: 4. The length of the CDR3 is 15 residues. The entire variable domain, with the rest obtained from reference TRBV18 and TRBJ1-5, is as follows: NAGVMQNPRHLVRRRGQEARLRCSPMKGHSHVYWYRQLPEEGLKFMVYLQKENIIDESGMPKERFSAEFPKEGPSILRIQQVVRGDSAAYFCASSPDRGGNQPQHFGDGTRLSIL.

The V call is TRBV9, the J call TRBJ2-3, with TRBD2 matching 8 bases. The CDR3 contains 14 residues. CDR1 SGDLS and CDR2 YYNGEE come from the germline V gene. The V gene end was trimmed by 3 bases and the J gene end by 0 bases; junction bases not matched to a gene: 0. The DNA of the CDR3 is TGTGCCAGCAGCGGACTAGCGAGCACAGATACGCAGTATTTT. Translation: CASSGLASTDTQYF.

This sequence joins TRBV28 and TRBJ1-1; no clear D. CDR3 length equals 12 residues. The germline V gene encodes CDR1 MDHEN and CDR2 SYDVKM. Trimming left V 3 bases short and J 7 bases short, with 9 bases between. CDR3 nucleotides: TGTGCCAGCAGTTTGGCGGCCGGTGAAGCTTTCTTT. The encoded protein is CASSLAAGEAFF.

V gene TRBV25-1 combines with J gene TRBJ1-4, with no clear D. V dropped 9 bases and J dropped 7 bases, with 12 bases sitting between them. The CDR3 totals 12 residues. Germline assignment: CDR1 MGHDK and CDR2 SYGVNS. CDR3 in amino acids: CASGRGGEKLFF. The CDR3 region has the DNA TGTGCCAGTGGTCGGGGAGGTGAAAAACTGTTTTTT. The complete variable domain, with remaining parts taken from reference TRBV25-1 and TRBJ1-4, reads EADIYQTPRYLVIGTGKKITLECSQTMGHDKMYWYQQDPGMELHLIHYSYGVNSTEKGDLSSESTVSRIRTEHFPLTLESARPSHTSQYLCASGRGGEKLFFGSGTQLSVL.

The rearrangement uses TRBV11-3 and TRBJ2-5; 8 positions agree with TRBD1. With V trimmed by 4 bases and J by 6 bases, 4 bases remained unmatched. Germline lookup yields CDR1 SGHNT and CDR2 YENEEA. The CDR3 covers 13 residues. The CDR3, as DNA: TGTGCCAGCAGCTCAGGGGGCGCAAAGACCCAGTACTTC. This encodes CASSSGGAKTQYF.

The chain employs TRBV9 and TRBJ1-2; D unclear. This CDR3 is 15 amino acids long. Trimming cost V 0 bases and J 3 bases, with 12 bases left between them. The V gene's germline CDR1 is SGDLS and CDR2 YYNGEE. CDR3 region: CASSVASQTHYGYTF. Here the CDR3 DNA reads TGTGCCAGCAGCGTAGCTAGTCAGACGCACTATGGCTACACCTTC.

The CDR3 loop is CATSESGTTNEKLFF. The CDR3 bases are TGTGCCACCAGTGAATCGGGGACAACTAATGAAAAACTGTTTTTT. This rearrangement joins TRBV24-1 to TRBJ1-4, with D unresolved. CDR1 is KGHDR and CDR2 is SFDVKD in the germline V gene. This CDR3 comprises 15 residues. Trimming took off 4 bases at V and 0 bases at J, with 8 bases between the two ends.

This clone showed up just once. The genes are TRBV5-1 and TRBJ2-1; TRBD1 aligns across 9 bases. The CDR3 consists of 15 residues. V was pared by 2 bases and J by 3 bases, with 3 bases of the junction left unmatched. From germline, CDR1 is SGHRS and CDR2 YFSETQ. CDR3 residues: CASSLMGQGYNEQFF. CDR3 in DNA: TGCGCCAGCAGCTTAATGGGACAGGGCTACAATGAGCAGTTCTTC.

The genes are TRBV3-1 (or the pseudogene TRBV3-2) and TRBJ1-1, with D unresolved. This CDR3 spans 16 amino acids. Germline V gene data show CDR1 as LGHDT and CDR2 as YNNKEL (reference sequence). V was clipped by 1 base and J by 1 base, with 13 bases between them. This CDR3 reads CASSQVPRVQNTEAFF. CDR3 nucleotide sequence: TGTGCCAGCAGCCAAGTACCCCGGGTCCAGAACACTGAAGCTTTCTTT.

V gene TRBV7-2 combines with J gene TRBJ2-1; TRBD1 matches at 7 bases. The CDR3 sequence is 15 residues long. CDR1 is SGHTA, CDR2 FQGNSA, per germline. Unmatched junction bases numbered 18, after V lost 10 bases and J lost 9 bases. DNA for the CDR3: TGTGCCATAGCCTCGACAGGGAATACAATGTCTGAGCAGTTCTTC. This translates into CAIASTGNTMSEQFF. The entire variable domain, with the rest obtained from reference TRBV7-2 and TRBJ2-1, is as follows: GAGVSQSPSNKVTEKGKDVELRCDPISGHTALYWYRQSLGQGLEFLIYFQGNSAPDKSGLPSDRFSAERTGGSVSTLTIQRTQQEDSAVYLCAIASTGNTMSEQFFGPGTRLTVL.

CDR3 sequence: CASSFPDSSYEQYF. The DNA for the CDR3 is TGCGCCAGCAGCTTCCCAGACAGCTCCTACGAGCAGTACTTC. The V and J genes are TRBV5-1 and TRBJ2-7; maybe TRBD1 (5 bases). The V gene's germline CDR1 is SGHRS and CDR2 YFSETQ. The CDR3 consists of 14 residues. The germline V and J ends were trimmed by 2 bases and 0 bases, with 9 bases remaining between them. Supplemented by reference TRBV5-1 and TRBJ2-7, the full variable domain reads KAGVTQTPRYLIKTRGQQVTLSCSPISGHRSVSWYQQTPGQGLQFLFEYFSETQRNKGNFPGRFSGRQFSNSRSEMNVSTLELGDSALYLCASSFPDSSYEQYFGPGTRLTVT.

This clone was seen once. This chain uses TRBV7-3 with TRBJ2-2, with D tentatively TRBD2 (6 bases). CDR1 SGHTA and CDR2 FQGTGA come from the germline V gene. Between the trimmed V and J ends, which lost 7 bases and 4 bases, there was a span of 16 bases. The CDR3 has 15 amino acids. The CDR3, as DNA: TGTGCCAGCACCCCCGGCGGGGCATCCACCGGGGAGCTGTTTTTT. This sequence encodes CASTPGGASTGELFF.